Presented here are 32 T cell receptor beta chains from one specimen sequenced in a study of cytomegalovirus exposure and HLA in healthy donors (dated by TCRdb to about 2017). Library preparation employed the immunoSEQ multiplex PCR assay. This is the immuneACCESS table as TCRdb keeps it, with only in-frame sequences that have V and J called. A part of the clones is gone; compared with another copy, unresolved V genes explain less than half, and the rest is unexplained. This sample has about 63,000 clones in its table, and 89% of those were observed once. Of the sample, more than 1% is held by the ten largest clones. Sequencing was performed on PBMCs. These receptors came from a woman aged 18-29 years in good health and CMV-seronegative.

The chain links TRBV28 to TRBJ2-7; TRBD1 agrees at 8 bases. V lost 7 bases to trimming and J lost 2 bases; unmatched junction nucleotides: 7. The CDR3 runs 14 residues. The V gene's germline CDR1 is MDHEN and CDR2 SYDVKM. The CDR3 DNA reads as TGTGCCAGCAACCGACAGGGGAGCGCCTACGAGCAGTACTTC. Its translation: CASNRQGSAYEQYF.

This clone has a single count. The genes are TRBV28 and TRBJ2-1; 9 nucleotides align to TRBD1. J gave up 9 bases and V 6 bases, and 15 bases lay outside the gene matches. The germline gives CDR1 MDHEN, CDR2 SYDVKM. This CDR3 comprises 16 residues. The CDR3 sequence: CASRTPGQGVFGEQFF. In DNA, the CDR3 is TGTGCCAGCAGAACCCCGGGACAGGGTGTTTTCGGTGAGCAGTTCTTC.

This chain links TRBV5-4 with TRBJ2-3, with D unresolved. With 2 bases removed from V and 2 bases from J, the gap between germline ends came to 3 bases. This CDR3 is built from 12 residues. Germline lookup yields CDR1 SGHNT and CDR2 YYREEE (reference sequence). CDR3 sequence: CASSLLTDTQYF. Written as DNA, the CDR3 is TGTGCCAGCAGCTTACTCACAGATACGCAGTATTTT. Using reference TRBV5-4 and TRBJ2-3 for the parts outside the CDR3, the full variable domain is ETGVTQSPTHLIKTRGQQVTLRCSSQSGHNTVSWYQQALGQGPQFIFQYYREEENGRGNFPPRFSGLQFPNYSSELNVNALELDDSALYLCASSLLTDTQYFGPGTRLTVL.

V gene TRBV14 combines with J gene TRBJ2-7, with 16 bases identical to TRBD2. This CDR3 has 18 amino acids. The V and J ends lost 4 bases and 1 base, in that order; junction bases with no gene match: 7. CDR1 and CDR2 from the germline V gene are SGHDN and FVKESK. CDR3 coding DNA: TGTGCCAGCAGCCGCACACCGGGACTAGCGGGAGGGTCCTACGAGCAGTACTTC. Its protein product is CASSRTPGLAGGSYEQYF.

The rearrangement links TRBV7-2 to TRBJ2-1; D possibly corresponds to TRBD1 (5 bases). The CDR3 runs 14 residues. Germline V gene sequence: CDR1 SGHTA, CDR2 FQGNSA. With 4 bases removed from V and 5 bases from J, the gap between germline ends came to 12 bases. The CDR3: CASSSDRYNNEQFF. In nucleotides, the CDR3 is TGTGCCAGCAGCTCTGACAGATACAACAATGAGCAGTTCTTC. The whole variable domain, filled in from reference TRBV7-2 and TRBJ2-1, reads GAGVSQSPSNKVTEKGKDVELRCDPISGHTALYWYRQSLGQGLEFLIYFQGNSAPDKSGLPSDRFSAERTGGSVSTLTIQRTQQEDSAVYLCASSSDRYNNEQFFGPGTRLTVL.

V gene TRBV13 combines with J gene TRBJ2-1; 10 positions match TRBD1. V gave up 4 bases and J gave up 0 bases; unmatched junction bases: 6. The CDR3 loop spans 17 amino acids. From germline, CDR1 is PRHDT and CDR2 FYEKMQ (reference sequence). The CDR3 bases are TGTGCCAGCAGCTCCGGACAGGGGGGTAGCTCCTACAATGAGCAGTTCTTC. Protein: CASSSGQGGSSYNEQFF.

This chain uses TRBV6-6 with TRBJ1-5; D remains ambiguous. CDR3 length equals 14 residues. CDR1 is MNHNY and CDR2 is SVGAGI in the germline V gene (reference sequence). V lost 7 bases and J 0 bases, leaving 10 bases between the germline ends. The CDR3 bases are TGTGCCAGCACCGCCGGGAATAGCAATCAGCCCCAGCATTTT. Its protein is CASTAGNSNQPQHF.

This chain joins TRBV29-1 and TRBJ2-5; possible D gene TRBD2, 6 bases. The CDR3 is 13 amino acids. Between the trimmed V and J ends, which lost 6 bases and 5 bases, there was a span of 16 bases. CDR1 is SQVTM and CDR2 is ANQGSEA in the germline V gene. CDR3 region: CSVEANGGETQYF. The DNA of the CDR3 is TGCAGCGTCGAGGCTAATGGGGGGGAGACCCAGTACTTC.

The genes are TRBV28 and TRBJ2-1, with 9 bases aligning to TRBD2. CDR1 MDHEN and CDR2 SYDVKM come from the germline V gene. The CDR3 runs to 16 residues. After removal of 3 bases from V and 2 bases from J, the junction contained 5 bases not matched to a gene. CDR3 nucleotide sequence: TGTGCCAGCAGTTTGGTAGCGGGGGCAACCTACAATGAGCAGTTCTTC. The encoded protein is CASSLVAGATYNEQFF.

The V and J genes are TRBV2 and TRBJ2-7, with a tentative D call TRBD2 (6 bases). The V end was cut by 2 bases, the J end by 9 bases, with 11 bases between. The CDR3 consists of 12 residues. The germline CDR1 and CDR2 sequences are SNHLY and FYNNEI. The CDR3 DNA reads as TGTGCCAGCAGTGAATGGGGGGTCGGGCAGTACTTC. Translating gives CASSEWGVGQYF.

The chain has TRBV11-2 and TRBJ2-1, with TRBD2 as a possible D gene (6 bases). Looked up from germline, CDR1 is SGHAT and CDR2 is FQNNGV. The V end was cut by 5 bases, the J end by 2 bases, with 13 bases between. CDR3 length: 15 residues. The CDR3 DNA follows: TGTGCCAGCAGCCCGGACTACCGACCCTACAATGAGCAGTTCTTC. Its protein product is CASSPDYRPYNEQFF.

The chain is built from TRBV25-1 and TRBJ2-7, with D tentatively TRBD1 (5 bases). The CDR3 runs 15 residues. Trimming stripped 4 bases from V and 1 base from J, with 14 bases between. Germline V CDR1 and CDR2: MGHDK, SYGVNS. In nucleotides, the CDR3 is TGTGCCAGCAGTGGTGGCGGCAGGGAATCCTACGAGCAGTACTTC. It is translated as CASSGGGRESYEQYF.

The V and J genes are TRBV27 and TRBJ1-1; D gene uncertain. CDR1 and CDR2 (germline): MNHEY, SMNVEV (reference sequence). V lost 3 bases and J 5 bases, leaving 19 bases between the germline ends. This CDR3 has 16 residues. The CDR3 protein is CASSFLSFGGLTEAFF. CDR3 sequence (DNA): TGTGCCAGCAGTTTCTTGTCTTTTGGTGGGCTAACTGAAGCTTTCTTT.

CDR3 region: CASSRTGRNQPQHF. CDR3 bases: TGCGCCAGCAGCAGGACAGGGCGAAATCAGCCCCAGCATTTT. This chain links TRBV4-1 with TRBJ1-5, with TRBD1 matching over 8 bases. V lost 5 bases and J lost 4; bases outside the gene matches: 4. CDR1 is MGHRA and CDR2 is YSYEKL in the germline V gene. The CDR3 totals 14 residues.

J is TRBJ1-2 and V is TRBV2; D not resolved. Germline CDR1 reads SNHLY; CDR2 reads FYNNEI. Trimming took off 5 bases at V and 6 bases at J, with 7 bases between the two ends. The CDR3 runs to 11 residues. CDR3 in amino acids: CASSFLHGYTF. Here the CDR3 DNA reads TGTGCCAGCAGTTTTCTTCATGGCTACACCTTC.

The chain joins TRBV5-1 to TRBJ1-6; TRBD1 agrees at 9 bases. The CDR3 is 16 residues long. Looked up from germline, CDR1 is SGHRS and CDR2 is YFSETQ. The trim removed 2 bases at V and 6 bases at J, leaving 6 bases unmatched. The CDR3 loop reads CASSFGTGSSNSPLHF. CDR3 in DNA: TGCGCCAGCAGCTTCGGGACAGGGTCCAGTAATTCACCCCTCCACTTT.

The chain employs TRBV30 and TRBJ2-2; 9 bases match TRBD1. V lost 2 bases and J lost 6; bases outside the gene matches: 7. Germline assignment: CDR1 GTSNPN and CDR2 SVGIG (reference sequence). This CDR3 has 15 residues. The DNA of the CDR3 is TGTGCCTGGAGTCTAGGACAGGGGAGATCCGGGGAGCTGTTTTTT. It translates to CAWSLGQGRSGELFF.

The chain combines TRBV10-3 with TRBJ1-1; no definite D call. V was cut by 0 bases and J by 6 bases, with 14 bases left in between. Germline CDR1 ENHRY, CDR2 SYGVKD. CDR3 length equals 15 residues. The CDR3 spells CAISESFESRAEAFF. The DNA of the CDR3 is TGTGCCATCAGTGAGTCGTTCGAAAGCCGGGCTGAAGCTTTCTTT.

V gene TRBV28 combines with J gene TRBJ1-6; 11 nucleotides agree with TRBD1. Germline loops: CDR1 MDHEN, CDR2 SYDVKM. The CDR3 runs to 16 residues. With V trimmed by 5 bases and J by 8 bases, 8 bases remained unmatched. As DNA, the CDR3 is TGTGCCAGCAGTATCGGACAGGGGGCATTATATTCACCCCTCCACTTT. Translated: CASSIGQGALYSPLHF.

This clone came up a few times. The chain is built from TRBV5-6 and TRBJ1-1; D gene uncertain. Germline values: CDR1 SGHDT, CDR2 YYEEEE. The CDR3 contains 14 residues. Trimming removed 0 bases at V and 0 bases at J, with 6 bases between. The CDR3: CASSLDILNTEAFF. The CDR3 DNA reads as TGTGCCAGCAGCTTGGACATTCTGAACACTGAAGCTTTCTTT.

The chain recombines TRBV28 with TRBJ2-4; D not resolved. The CDR3 is made up of 15 amino acids. Trimming cost V 7 bases and J 0 bases, with 13 bases left between them. Germline assignment: CDR1 MDHEN and CDR2 SYDVKM. The CDR3 protein is CASTPQALAKNIQYF. In DNA, the CDR3 is TGTGCCAGCACCCCCCAGGCGCTAGCCAAAAACATTCAGTACTTC.

CDR3 loop: CASSSPTGTGGTDTQYF. As DNA, the CDR3 is TGTGCCAGCAGTTCACCAACCGGGACAGGGGGCACAGATACGCAGTATTTT. The chain uses TRBV27 and TRBJ2-3, with 10 bases matching TRBD1. The CDR3 is 17 amino acids. V gave up 4 bases and J gave up 1 base; unmatched junction bases: 8. CDR1 is MNHEY, CDR2 SMNVEV, per germline (reference sequence).

This chain links TRBV30 with TRBJ2-7, with 10 bases identical to TRBD1. CDR1 and CDR2 from the germline V gene are GTSNPN and SVGIG (reference sequence). This CDR3 is built from 14 residues. V shed 4 bases, J shed 3 bases, and the junction held 6 bases outside the gene matches. The CDR3 sequence: CAWTDGDRGYEQYF. CDR3 coding DNA: TGTGCCTGGACCGACGGGGACAGGGGCTACGAGCAGTACTTC.

This chain uses TRBV18 with TRBJ2-7; D is perhaps TRBD2 (5 bases). The V gene's germline CDR1 is KGHSH and CDR2 LQKENI. The CDR3 sequence is 14 residues long. V was pared by 6 bases and J by 4 bases, with 16 bases between. The CDR3 is CASSQGASIYEQYF. DNA for the CDR3: TGTGCCAGCTCTCAAGGCGCTAGCATATACGAGCAGTACTTC.

This clone was found once. The chain uses TRBV11-2 and TRBJ2-3; TRBD2 matches at 14 bases. J lost 2 bases, V lost 0 bases, and 4 bases had no gene match. The CDR3 is made up of 18 amino acids. Germline V gene data show CDR1 as SGHAT and CDR2 as FQNNGV. CDR3: CASSLDRLAGGPTDTQYF. As DNA, the CDR3 is TGTGCCAGCAGCTTAGATCGACTAGCGGGAGGGCCCACAGATACGCAGTATTTT.

This clone was counted a few times. The chain has TRBV29-1 and TRBJ2-1, with D possibly TRBD1 on 7 matching bases. There are 14 residues in the CDR3. Per the germline V gene, CDR1 is SQVTM and CDR2 is ANQGSEA. V gave up 2 bases and J gave up 8 bases, with 16 bases separating them. CDR3 in DNA: TGCAGCGTTGAAAGTTGGCAGGGGGAGGATGAGCAGTTCTTC. Its translation: CSVESWQGEDEQFF.

V and J are TRBV5-6 and TRBJ2-5; the D is unclear. The CDR3 has 14 residues. From germline, CDR1 is SGHDT and CDR2 YYEEEE. Trimming cost V 5 bases and J 2 bases, with 13 bases left between them. The CDR3 loop is CASRLSGGQETQYF. In DNA, the CDR3 is TGTGCCAGCAGACTTTCGGGTGGTCAAGAGACCCAGTACTTC.

The V and J genes are TRBV5-8 and TRBJ2-7; TRBD1 matches 7 bases. Unmatched junction bases numbered 4, after V lost 5 bases and J lost 2 bases. Germline CDR1 and CDR2: SGHTS and YDEGEE. The CDR3 length is 13 residues. The CDR3 DNA is TGTGCCAGCAGTTTTAGGGGGCCCTACGAGCAGTACTTC. Residues: CASSFRGPYEQYF.

The chain joins TRBV18 to TRBJ1-2; no clear D. CDR1 is KGHSH and CDR2 is LQKENI in the germline V gene. The CDR3 has 15 residues. Trimming left V 4 bases short and J 3 bases short, with 15 bases between. CDR3 region: CASSLQQRGDYGYTF. The CDR3 nucleotides read TGTGCCAGCTCACTTCAACAGCGGGGTGACTATGGCTACACCTTC. Full variable domain (outside the CDR3, taken from reference TRBV18 and TRBJ1-2): NAGVMQNPRHLVRRRGQEARLRCSPMKGHSHVYWYRQLPEEGLKFMVYLQKENIIDESGMPKERFSAEFPKEGPSILRIQQVVRGDSAAYFCASSLQQRGDYGYTFGSGTRLTVV.

The rearrangement uses TRBV5-1 and TRBJ1-1; the match to TRBD1 covers 12 bases. Unmatched junction bases numbered 5, after V lost 5 bases and J lost 6 bases. Germline assignment: CDR1 SGHRS and CDR2 YFSETQ. The CDR3 has 14 amino acids. The CDR3 protein is CASSLGQGAAEAFF. In DNA form, the CDR3 reads TGCGCCAGCAGTCTGGGACAGGGGGCTGCTGAAGCTTTCTTT. The variable domain in full, with the rest retrieved from reference TRBV5-1 and TRBJ1-1, is KAGVTQTPRYLIKTRGQQVTLSCSPISGHRSVSWYQQTPGQGLQFLFEYFSETQRNKGNFPGRFSGRQFSNSRSEMNVSTLELGDSALYLCASSLGQGAAEAFFGQGTRLTVV.

The chain recombines TRBV7-2 with TRBJ1-2, with D possibly matching TRBD1 (6 bases). V was clipped by 0 bases and J by 8 bases, with 16 bases between them. Germline values: CDR1 SGHTA, CDR2 FQGNSA. The CDR3 sequence is 15 residues long. For the CDR3, the DNA is TGTGCCAGCAGCTTAGCCTTGGGGGCTGCTGGAGGCTACACCTTC. Encoded protein: CASSLALGAAGGYTF.

This sequence joins TRBV30 and TRBJ1-1; no firm D call. Trimming removed 4 bases from V and 1 base from J, with 10 bases in between. Germline V CDR1 and CDR2: GTSNPN, SVGIG (reference sequence). This CDR3 spans 13 amino acids. CDR3 nucleotides: TGTGCCTGGAATAGACAAACGAACACTGAAGCTTTCTTT. Translated: CAWNRQTNTEAFF.